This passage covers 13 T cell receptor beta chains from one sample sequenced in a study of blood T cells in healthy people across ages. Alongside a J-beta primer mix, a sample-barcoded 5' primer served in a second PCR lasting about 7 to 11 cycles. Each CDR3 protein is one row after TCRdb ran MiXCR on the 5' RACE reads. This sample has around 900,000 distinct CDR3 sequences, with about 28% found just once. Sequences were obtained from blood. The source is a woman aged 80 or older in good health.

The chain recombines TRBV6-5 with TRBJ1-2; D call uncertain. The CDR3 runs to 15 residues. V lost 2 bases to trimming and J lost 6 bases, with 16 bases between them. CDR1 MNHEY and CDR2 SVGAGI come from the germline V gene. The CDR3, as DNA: TGTGCCAGCAGTTACATCGCCGCCCCGGGCGATGGCTACACCTTC. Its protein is CASSYIAAPGDGYTF.

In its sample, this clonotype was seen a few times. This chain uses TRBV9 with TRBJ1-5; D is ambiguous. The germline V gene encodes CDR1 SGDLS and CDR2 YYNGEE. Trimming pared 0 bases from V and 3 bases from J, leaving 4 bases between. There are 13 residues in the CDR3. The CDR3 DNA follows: TGTGCCAGCAGCGTAGGCATCAATCAGCCCCAGCATTTT. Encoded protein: CASSVGINQPQHF.

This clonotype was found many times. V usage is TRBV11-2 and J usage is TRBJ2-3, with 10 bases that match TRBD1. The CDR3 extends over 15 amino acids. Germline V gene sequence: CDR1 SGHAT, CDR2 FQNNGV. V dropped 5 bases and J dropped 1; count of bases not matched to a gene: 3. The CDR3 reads CASSIGTGGTDTQYF. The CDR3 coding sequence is TGTGCCAGCAGCATTGGGACAGGGGGCACAGATACGCAGTATTTT.

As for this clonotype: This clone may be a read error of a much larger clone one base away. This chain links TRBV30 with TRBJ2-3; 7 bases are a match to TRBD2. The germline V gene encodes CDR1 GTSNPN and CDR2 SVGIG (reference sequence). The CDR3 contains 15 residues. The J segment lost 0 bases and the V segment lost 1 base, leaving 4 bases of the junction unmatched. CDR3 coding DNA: TGTGCCTGGAGTGCAAATAGCGGGAGCACAGATACGCAGTATTTT. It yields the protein CAWSANSGSTDTQYF.

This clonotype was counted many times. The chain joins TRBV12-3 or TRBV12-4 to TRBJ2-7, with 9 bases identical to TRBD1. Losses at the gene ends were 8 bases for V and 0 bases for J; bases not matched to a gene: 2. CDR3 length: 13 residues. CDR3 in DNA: TGTGCCAGCCGGGACAGGGTCTCCTACGAGCAGTACTTC. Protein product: CASRDRVSYEQYF.

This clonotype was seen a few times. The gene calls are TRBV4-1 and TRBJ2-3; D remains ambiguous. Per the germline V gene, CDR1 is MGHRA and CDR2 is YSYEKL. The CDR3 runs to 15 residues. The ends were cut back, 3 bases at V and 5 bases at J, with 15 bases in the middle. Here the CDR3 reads CASSHKTWAEDTQYF. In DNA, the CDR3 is TGCGCCAGCAGCCATAAGACGTGGGCTGAAGATACGCAGTATTTT.

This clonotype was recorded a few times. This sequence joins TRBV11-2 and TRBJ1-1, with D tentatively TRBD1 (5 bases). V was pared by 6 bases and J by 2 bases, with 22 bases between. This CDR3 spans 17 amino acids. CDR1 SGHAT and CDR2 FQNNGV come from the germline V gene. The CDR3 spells CASRARGQGVDNTEAFF. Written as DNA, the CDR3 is TGTGCCAGCAGGGCCCGAGGGCAGGGAGTCGATAACACTGAAGCTTTCTTT.

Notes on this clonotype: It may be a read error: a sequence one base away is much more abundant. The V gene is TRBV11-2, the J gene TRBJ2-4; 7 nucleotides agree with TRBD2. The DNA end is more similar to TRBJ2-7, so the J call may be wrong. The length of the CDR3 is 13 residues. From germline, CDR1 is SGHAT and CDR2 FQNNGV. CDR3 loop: CAGLEGRAHEQYF. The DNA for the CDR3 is TGTGCCGGCTTGGAGGGGAGGGCCCACGAGCAGTACTTC.

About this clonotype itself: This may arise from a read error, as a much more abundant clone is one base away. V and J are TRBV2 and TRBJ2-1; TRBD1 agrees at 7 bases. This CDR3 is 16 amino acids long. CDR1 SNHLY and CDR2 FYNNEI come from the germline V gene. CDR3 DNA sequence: TGTGCCAGCAGCGGACCGGGACAGACACACTACAATGAGCGGTTCTTC. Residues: CASSGPGQTHYNERFF. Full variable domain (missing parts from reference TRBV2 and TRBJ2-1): EPEVTQTPSHQVTQMGQEVILRCVPISNHLYFYWYRQILGQKVEFLVSFYNNEISEKSEIFDDQFSVERPDGSNFTLKIRSTKLEDSAMYFCASSGPGQTHYNERFFGPGTRLTVL.

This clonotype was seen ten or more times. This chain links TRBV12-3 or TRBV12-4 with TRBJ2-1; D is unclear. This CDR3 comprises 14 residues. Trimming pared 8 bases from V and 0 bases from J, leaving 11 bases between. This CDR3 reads CASFRTSSYNEQFF. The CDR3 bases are TGTGCCAGCTTCAGGACGAGCTCCTACAATGAGCAGTTCTTC.

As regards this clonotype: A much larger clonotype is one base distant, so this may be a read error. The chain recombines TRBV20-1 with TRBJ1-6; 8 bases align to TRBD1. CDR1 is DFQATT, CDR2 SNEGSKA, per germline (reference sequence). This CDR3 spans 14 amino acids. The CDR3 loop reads CSARRGQGLTPPHF. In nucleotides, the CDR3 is TGCAGTGCTAGACGCGGACAGGGCCTGACGCCCCCCCACTTT.

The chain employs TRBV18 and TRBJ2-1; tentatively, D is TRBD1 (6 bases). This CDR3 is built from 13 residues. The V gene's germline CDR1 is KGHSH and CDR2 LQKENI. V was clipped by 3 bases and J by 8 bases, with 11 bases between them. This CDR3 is CASSPQQGDEQFF. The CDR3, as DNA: TGTGCCAGCTCACCGCAACAGGGTGATGAGCAGTTCTTC.

The CDR3 here is CASSLEQGNTNEQYF. In DNA, the CDR3 is TGTGCCAGCAGCTTGGAACAGGGGAATACCAATGAGCAGTACTTC. The rearrangement links TRBV5-5 to TRBJ2-5; 7 bases line up with TRBD1. Losses at the gene ends were 0 bases for V and 11 bases for J; bases not matched to a gene: 13. Looked up from germline, CDR1 is SGHKS and CDR2 is YYEKEE (reference sequence). The CDR3 loop spans 15 amino acids.